This is a list of T cell receptor beta chains from one sample in a study of blood T cell repertoires in COVID-19. Assay: immunoSEQ multiplex PCR; the TCRdb copy retains only in-frame clones and omits some. The sample has some 270,000 clones; about 85% are singletons. The sample consisted of peripheral blood. The receptors here all came from a human donor with COVID-19, enrolled during active disease. The donor label of this sample is uncertain. Each CDR3 is given with its conserved first and last residue. Fields, in order: clone size, J gene, D gene, V gene, CDR3 protein, CDR3 DNA. A D gene is named only where the DNA matches it firmly. Not all rows give a size; the values are once, few, many and, for expanded clones, a class.

size: few; J: TRBJ2-4; D: NA; V: TRBV5-1; CDR3: CASIPSKGPQRGAKNIQYF; DNA: TGCGCCAGCATCCCGAGCAAAGGCCCGCAAAGGGGGGCCAAAAACATTCAGTACTTC
size: few; J: TRBJ1-5; D: NA; V: TRBV6-5; CDR3: CASSYRVNSNQPQHF; DNA: TGTGCCAGCAGTTACCGCGTAAATAGCAATCAGCCCCAGCATTTT
size: NA; J: TRBJ2-2; D: NA; V: TRBV21-1; CDR3: CASPFLTGGTGELFF; DNA: TGTGCCAGTCCCTTCTTGACAGGGGGGACCGGGGAGCTGTTTTTT
size: once; J: TRBJ1-3; D: NA; V: TRBV4-2; CDR3: CASSQDGRVRTIYF; DNA: TGTGCCAGCAGCCAAGACGGCAGGGTCCGCACCATATATTTT
size: NA; J: TRBJ2-5; D: NA; V: TRBV20-1; CDR3: CSASYSQGYQETQYF; DNA: TGCAGTGCTAGTTACTCACAGGGATACCAAGAGACCCAGTACTTC
size: NA; J: TRBJ2-7; D: NA; V: TRBV19; CDR3: CASSIEAGTGEQYF; DNA: TGTGCCAGTAGTATAGAAGCAGGGACTGGAGAGCAGTACTTC
size: once; J: TRBJ2-1; D: NA; V: TRBV3-1/TRBV3-2; CDR3: CASGAWQGNEQFF; DNA: TGTGCCAGCGGGGCTTGGCAGGGCAATGAGCAGTTCTTC
size: NA; J: TRBJ2-7; D: TRBD1; V: TRBV9; CDR3: CASSPRDRTYEQYF; DNA: TGTGCCAGCAGCCCCCGGGACAGAACCTACGAGCAGTACTTC
size: NA; J: TRBJ1-1; D: NA; V: TRBV14; CDR3: CASSHRQQGRENTEAFF; DNA: TGTGCCAGCAGCCACCGGCAGCAGGGGAGGGAGAACACTGAAGCTTTCTTT
size: NA; J: TRBJ2-1; D: NA; V: TRBV18; CDR3: CASSPPGISYNEQFF; DNA: TGTGCCAGCTCACCACCCGGGATATCCTACAATGAGCAGTTCTTC
size: NA; J: TRBJ2-7; D: TRBD1; V: TRBV11-2; CDR3: CASSFMTGGSYEQYF; DNA: TGTGCCAGCAGCTTCATGACAGGGGGCTCCTACGAGCAGTACTTC
size: NA; J: TRBJ1-5; D: TRBD1; V: TRBV18; CDR3: CASSPVAGQAWGNQPQHF; DNA: TGTGCCAGCTCCCCCGTTGCAGGACAGGCCTGGGGCAATCAGCCCCAGCATTTT
size: NA; J: TRBJ1-5; D: TRBD1; V: TRBV6-6; CDR3: CASSYGDSRNQPQHF; DNA: TGTGCCAGCAGTTACGGGGACAGCCGTAATCAGCCCCAGCATTTT
size: NA; J: TRBJ1-2; D: NA; V: TRBV19; CDR3: CASRRDTTYGYTF; DNA: TGTGCCAGTAGACGGGACACGACGTATGGCTACACCTTC
size: NA; J: TRBJ2-3; D: TRBD2; V: TRBV11-2; CDR3: CASSPNPGLAGNTDTQYF; DNA: TGTGCCAGCAGCCCTAATCCAGGGCTAGCGGGCAATACAGATACGCAGTATTTT
size: NA; J: TRBJ1-5; D: NA; V: TRBV6-4; CDR3: CASSARQSLQHF; DNA: TGTGCCAGCAGTGCGAGACAGTCACTACAGCATTTT
size: few; J: TRBJ2-7; D: NA; V: TRBV5-4; CDR3: CASSLKQGIVHEQYF; DNA: TGTGCCAGCAGCTTGAAGCAGGGGATCGTCCACGAGCAGTACTTC
size: NA; J: TRBJ1-2; D: NA; V: TRBV28; CDR3: CASSLRSATDYGYTF; DNA: TGTGCCAGCAGTTTGAGGTCAGCGACTGACTATGGCTACACCTTC
size: few; J: TRBJ2-7; D: TRBD1; V: TRBV18; CDR3: CASSRGQGDYEQYF; DNA: TGTGCCAGCTCACGTGGACAGGGGGACTACGAGCAGTACTTC
size: NA; J: TRBJ2-3; D: TRBD2; V: TRBV24-1; CDR3: CATSDLSPLAVFTDTQYF; DNA: TGTGCCACCAGTGATTTGTCACCCCTAGCGGTTTTCACAGATACGCAGTATTTT
size: NA; J: TRBJ1-5; D: TRBD1; V: TRBV6-6; CDR3: CASSPFGGQGLGSNQPQHF; DNA: TGTGCCAGCAGTCCTTTCGGGGGACAGGGGTTGGGCAGCAATCAGCCCCAGCATTTT
size: NA; J: TRBJ2-3; D: TRBD2; V: TRBV5-1; CDR3: CATGLAGVSSTDTQYF; DNA: TGCGCCACCGGACTAGCGGGAGTATCCAGCACAGATACGCAGTATTTT
size: NA; J: TRBJ2-3; D: NA; V: TRBV3-1/TRBV3-2; CDR3: CASSQAPAGDTQYF; DNA: TGTGCCAGCAGCCAAGCTCCGGCAGGAGATACGCAGTATTTT
size: NA; J: TRBJ2-2; D: NA; V: TRBV5-1; CDR3: CASSLGLSVGELFF; DNA: TGCGCCAGCAGCTTGGGCCTTTCAGTCGGGGAGCTGTTTTTT
size: NA; J: TRBJ1-5; D: NA; V: TRBV19; CDR3: CASSRSVDQPQHF; DNA: TGTGCCAGTAGTCGGTCGGTCGATCAGCCCCAGCATTTT
size: NA; J: TRBJ2-2; D: NA; V: TRBV24-1; CDR3: CATSDNRATVTGELFF; DNA: TGTGCCACCAGTGATAACAGGGCGACAGTAACCGGGGAGCTGTTTTTT
size: NA; J: TRBJ2-1; D: TRBD1; V: TRBV27; CDR3: CASSTRDRSHNEQFF; DNA: TGTGCCAGCAGTACCCGGGACAGGTCCCACAATGAGCAGTTCTTC
size: NA; J: TRBJ1-6; D: TRBD1; V: TRBV27; CDR3: CASSGTGYNSPLHF; DNA: TGTGCCAGCAGCGGGACAGGATATAATTCACCCCTCCACTTT
size: NA; J: TRBJ1-1; D: NA; V: TRBV18; CDR3: CASSPEWGGQAFF; DNA: TGTGCCAGCTCACCTGAGTGGGGAGGCCAAGCTTTCTTT
size: NA; J: TRBJ1-1; D: NA; V: TRBV28; CDR3: CASSHFGQENTEAFF; DNA: TGTGCCAGCTCACACTTCGGACAAGAGAACACTGAAGCTTTCTTT
size: few; J: TRBJ2-7; D: TRBD2; V: TRBV27; CDR3: CASSLSPTSPYEQYF; DNA: TGTGCCAGCAGTTTATCCCCGACTAGCCCCTACGAGCAGTACTTC
size: once; J: TRBJ1-1; D: NA; V: TRBV20-1; CDR3: CSASRQVIGEAFF; DNA: TGCAGTGCTAGTAGACAGGTGATAGGTGAAGCTTTCTTT
size: NA; J: TRBJ1-5; D: NA; V: TRBV6-2/TRBV6-3; CDR3: CASSYRQNNQPQHF; DNA: TGTGCCAGCAGTTACCGACAGAACAATCAGCCCCAGCATTTT
size: NA; J: TRBJ1-2; D: TRBD1; V: TRBV19; CDR3: CASSTIIRQGTNYGYTF; DNA: TGTGCCAGTAGTACCATAATTCGACAGGGTACTAACTATGGCTACACCTTC
size: NA; J: TRBJ2-7; D: TRBD2; V: TRBV4-2; CDR3: CASSQEGAGEREQYF; DNA: TGTGCCAGCAGCCAAGAAGGAGCGGGAGAGCGTGAGCAGTACTTC
size: NA; J: TRBJ2-1; D: TRBD2; V: TRBV5-6; CDR3: CASSSPGGTYNEQFF; DNA: TGTGCCAGCAGCTCCCCGGGGGGAACCTACAATGAGCAGTTCTTC
size: NA; J: TRBJ2-7; D: TRBD2; V: TRBV7-2; CDR3: CASSYSPGLATSPQYF; DNA: TGTGCCAGCAGCTATTCGCCGGGACTAGCAACCTCGCCGCAGTACTTC
size: NA; J: TRBJ2-1; D: TRBD2; V: TRBV6-4; CDR3: CASNRLAGGDSYNEQFF; DNA: TGTGCCAGCAATCGGCTAGCGGGAGGGGACTCCTACAATGAGCAGTTCTTC
size: NA; J: TRBJ2-5; D: NA; V: TRBV30; CDR3: CAWSLPYRGQETQYF; DNA: TGTGCCTGGAGTCTCCCGTATAGGGGGCAAGAGACCCAGTACTTC
size: NA; J: TRBJ2-5; D: TRBD1; V: TRBV7-9; CDR3: CASSPRTGGAETQYF; DNA: TGTGCCAGCAGCCCTAGGACAGGGGGCGCGGAGACCCAGTACTTC
size: NA; J: TRBJ1-2; D: TRBD1; V: TRBV10-2; CDR3: CASTLGQGFYGYTF; DNA: TGCGCCAGCACATTGGGACAGGGATTCTATGGCTACACCTTC
size: NA; J: TRBJ1-1; D: NA; V: TRBV12-5; CDR3: CASGLVQGYTEAFF; DNA: TGTGCTAGTGGTTTGGTACAGGGCTACACTGAAGCTTTCTTT
size: few; J: TRBJ2-7; D: NA; V: TRBV3-1/TRBV3-2; CDR3: CASSQFRDSYEQYF; DNA: TGTGCCAGCAGCCAATTTCGGGATTCCTACGAGCAGTACTTC
size: NA; J: TRBJ1-2; D: NA; V: TRBV2; CDR3: CASSDSRRDGGYTF; DNA: TGTGCCAGCAGTGACAGTAGGAGGGATGGTGGCTACACCTTC
size: NA; J: TRBJ2-3; D: NA; V: TRBV29-1; CDR3: CSVGQRTDTQYF; DNA: TGCAGCGTAGGACAGCGCACAGATACGCAGTATTTT
size: NA; J: TRBJ2-7; D: TRBD2; V: TRBV5-1; CDR3: CASSLALTSGNYEQYF; DNA: TGCGCCAGCAGCTTGGCCCTCACTAGCGGGAACTACGAGCAGTACTTC
size: NA; J: TRBJ1-3; D: TRBD1; V: TRBV9; CDR3: CASSGGQGRISGNTIYF; DNA: TGTGCCAGCAGCGGTGGACAGGGGAGGATCTCGGGAAACACCATATATTTT
size: NA; J: TRBJ1-1; D: NA; V: TRBV6-4; CDR3: CASIHKKTLRGTEAFF; DNA: TGTGCCAGCATCCATAAGAAGACACTAAGGGGAACTGAAGCTTTCTTT
size: NA; J: TRBJ1-2; D: NA; V: TRBV7-9; CDR3: CASSRNAQERYGYTF; DNA: TGTGCCAGCAGCCGGAACGCACAGGAACGCTATGGCTACACCTTC
size: once; J: TRBJ2-1; D: TRBD2; V: TRBV9; CDR3: CASSVGGSFYNEQFF; DNA: TGTGCCAGCAGCGTAGGCGGGAGCTTCTACAATGAGCAGTTCTTC
size: NA; J: TRBJ2-5; D: TRBD1; V: TRBV18; CDR3: CASSPPAARGSQETQYF; DNA: TGTGCCAGCTCACCACCAGCCGCCAGGGGGAGTCAAGAGACCCAGTACTTC
size: NA; J: TRBJ1-1; D: NA; V: TRBV19; CDR3: CASRSERASTEAFF; DNA: TGTGCCAGTAGATCAGAGAGGGCCAGCACTGAAGCTTTCTTT